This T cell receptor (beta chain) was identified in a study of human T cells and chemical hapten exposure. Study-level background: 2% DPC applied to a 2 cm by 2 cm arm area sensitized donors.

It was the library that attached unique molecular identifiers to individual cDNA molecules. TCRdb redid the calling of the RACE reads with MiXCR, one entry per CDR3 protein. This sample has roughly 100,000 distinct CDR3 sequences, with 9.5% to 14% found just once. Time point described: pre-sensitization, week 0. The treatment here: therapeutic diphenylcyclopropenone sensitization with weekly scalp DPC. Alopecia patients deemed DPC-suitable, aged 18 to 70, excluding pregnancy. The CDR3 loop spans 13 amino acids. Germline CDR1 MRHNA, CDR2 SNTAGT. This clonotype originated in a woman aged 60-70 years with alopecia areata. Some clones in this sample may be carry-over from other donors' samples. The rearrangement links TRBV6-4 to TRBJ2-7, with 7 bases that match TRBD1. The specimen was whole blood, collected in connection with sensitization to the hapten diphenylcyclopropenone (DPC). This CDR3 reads CDYRDSQSYEQYF. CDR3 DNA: TGTGATTACCGGGACAGTCAATCCTACGAGCAGTACTTC.